This is a list of T cell receptor beta chains from one sample in a study of blood T cell repertoires in COVID-19. The table came from immunoSEQ multiplex PCR; TCRdb's copy has only in-frame clones and leaves some out. The data hold tens of thousands of clones, with about 89% observed a single time. The sequenced sample was peripheral blood. Every receptor here comes from a man between 50 and 59 years old with COVID-19, enrolled during active disease. The CDR3 runs from the conserved cysteine through the conserved F or W. Fields, in order: J gene, clone size, V gene, D gene, CDR3 length, CDR3 protein, CDR3 DNA. A D gene is named only where the DNA matches it firmly. Rows give clone size only sometimes, using once, few, many, or a class for an expanded clone.

j_gene: TRBJ1-3
abundance: .
v_gene: TRBV13
d_gene: .
len: 15
CDR3aa: CASSLIKSSGNTIYF
CDR3nt: TGTGCCAGCAGCCTAATCAAAAGCTCTGGAAACACCATATATTTT

j_gene: TRBJ2-5
abundance: .
v_gene: TRBV28
d_gene: TRBD1
len: 16
CDR3aa: CASSSIGTGPQETQYF
CDR3nt: TGTGCCAGCAGTTCCATCGGGACAGGGCCACAAGAGACCCAGTACTTC

j_gene: TRBJ2-7
abundance: .
v_gene: TRBV7-9
d_gene: TRBD1
len: 15
CDR3aa: CASSSRDRGRYEQYF
CDR3nt: TGTGCCAGCAGCTCCCGGGACAGGGGGAGATACGAGCAGTACTTC

j_gene: TRBJ1-6
abundance: .
v_gene: TRBV5-4
d_gene: .
len: 14
CDR3aa: CASSLGQGGSPLHF
CDR3nt: TGTGCCAGCAGCTTGGGGCAGGGAGGTTCACCCCTCCACTTT

j_gene: TRBJ2-3
abundance: .
v_gene: TRBV30
d_gene: TRBD1
len: 15
CDR3aa: CAWSAGTGKTDTQYF
CDR3nt: TGTGCCTGGAGTGCCGGGACAGGGAAGACAGATACGCAGTATTTT

j_gene: TRBJ2-4
abundance: once
v_gene: TRBV7-9
d_gene: TRBD1
len: 16
CDR3aa: CASSSPTGGSGNIQYF
CDR3nt: TGTGCCAGCAGCTCTCCCACAGGGGGCAGTGGAAACATTCAGTACTTC

j_gene: TRBJ1-1
abundance: .
v_gene: TRBV9
d_gene: .
len: 13
CDR3aa: CASSVAGDTEAFF
CDR3nt: TGTGCCAGCAGCGTAGCCGGAGACACTGAAGCTTTCTTT

j_gene: TRBJ2-5
abundance: .
v_gene: TRBV5-4
d_gene: TRBD2
len: 15
CDR3aa: CASSLSSGAQETQYF
CDR3nt: TGTGCCAGCAGCTTGTCCAGCGGGGCCCAAGAGACCCAGTACTTC

j_gene: TRBJ1-2
abundance: .
v_gene: TRBV12-3/TRBV12-4
d_gene: .
len: 12
CDR3aa: CASSFSRGGYTF
CDR3nt: TGTGCCAGCAGCTTCTCCAGGGGTGGCTACACCTTC

j_gene: TRBJ1-2
abundance: .
v_gene: TRBV5-1
d_gene: .
len: 12
CDR3aa: CASRTANSGYTF
CDR3nt: TGCGCCAGCAGGACTGCTAACTCTGGCTACACCTTC

j_gene: TRBJ1-1
abundance: .
v_gene: TRBV18
d_gene: TRBD1
len: 15
CDR3aa: CASSLGDREISEAFF
CDR3nt: TGTGCCAGCTCACTAGGGGACAGGGAGATTTCTGAAGCTTTCTTT

j_gene: TRBJ1-6
abundance: .
v_gene: TRBV27
d_gene: .
len: 12
CDR3aa: CASSSIGSPLHF
CDR3nt: TGTGCCAGCAGTTCAATCGGTTCACCCCTCCACTTT

j_gene: TRBJ1-5
abundance: .
v_gene: TRBV6-4
d_gene: TRBD1
len: 13
CDR3aa: CASSPTGTGPQHF
CDR3nt: TGTGCCAGCAGTCCGACAGGGACTGGGCCCCAGCATTTT

j_gene: TRBJ1-1
abundance: once
v_gene: TRBV6-4
d_gene: .
len: 14
CDR3aa: CASSEPGEGTEAFF
CDR3nt: TGTGCCAGCAGTGAGCCAGGGGAGGGGACTGAAGCTTTCTTT

j_gene: TRBJ2-7
abundance: once
v_gene: TRBV5-4
d_gene: TRBD2
len: 17
CDR3aa: CASSLGLAGTVSYEQYF
CDR3nt: TGTGCCAGCAGCCTCGGACTAGCGGGTACTGTTTCCTACGAGCAGTACTTC

j_gene: TRBJ1-4
abundance: once
v_gene: TRBV4-2
d_gene: TRBD1
len: 14
CDR3aa: CASSQEAGGEKLFF
CDR3nt: TGTGCCAGCAGCCAAGAGGCAGGGGGAGAAAAACTGTTTTTT

j_gene: TRBJ1-1
abundance: .
v_gene: TRBV18
d_gene: .
len: 14
CDR3aa: CASSGLGGLTEAFF
CDR3nt: TGTGCCAGCTCAGGCCTGGGGGGACTGACTGAAGCTTTCTTT

j_gene: TRBJ2-1
abundance: .
v_gene: TRBV19
d_gene: TRBD1
len: 17
CDR3aa: CASRPHGTGGRYNEQFF
CDR3nt: TGTGCCAGTAGACCCCACGGGACAGGGGGTCGGTACAATGAGCAGTTCTTC

j_gene: TRBJ1-3
abundance: .
v_gene: TRBV2
d_gene: .
len: 16
CDR3aa: CASSVVRSLSGNTIYF
CDR3nt: TGTGCCAGCAGTGTGGTGAGGTCCCTCTCTGGAAACACCATATATTTT

j_gene: TRBJ1-2
abundance: .
v_gene: TRBV19
d_gene: .
len: 12
CDR3aa: CASSFSGYGYTF
CDR3nt: TGTGCCAGTAGTTTCTCAGGGTATGGCTACACCTTC

j_gene: TRBJ2-1
abundance: .
v_gene: TRBV7-3
d_gene: TRBD2
len: 16
CDR3aa: CASSSAGLANYNEQFF
CDR3nt: TGTGCCAGCAGCTCGGCGGGACTAGCGAATTACAATGAGCAGTTCTTC

j_gene: TRBJ2-4
abundance: .
v_gene: TRBV27
d_gene: .
len: 15
CDR3aa: CASSFVAASKNIQYF
CDR3nt: TGTGCCAGCAGTTTCGTAGCGGCTTCCAAAAACATTCAGTACTTC

j_gene: TRBJ1-2
abundance: .
v_gene: TRBV6-5
d_gene: .
len: 14
CDR3aa: CASTLTRTQGGYTF
CDR3nt: TGTGCCAGCACCCTAACCCGAACCCAGGGGGGCTACACCTTC

j_gene: TRBJ1-1
abundance: .
v_gene: TRBV19
d_gene: .
len: 14
CDR3aa: CASRPGGKNTEAFF
CDR3nt: TGTGCCAGTCGTCCCGGAGGAAAGAACACTGAAGCTTTCTTT

j_gene: TRBJ1-2
abundance: .
v_gene: TRBV20-1
d_gene: .
len: 13
CDR3aa: CSASSQGNYGYTF
CDR3nt: TGCAGTGCTAGTAGTCAGGGCAACTATGGCTACACCTTC

j_gene: TRBJ1-6
abundance: .
v_gene: TRBV25-1
d_gene: .
len: 14
CDR3aa: CASVDRSPNSPLHF
CDR3nt: TGTGCCAGCGTCGACAGAAGCCCTAATTCACCCCTCCACTTT

j_gene: TRBJ1-4
abundance: .
v_gene: TRBV6-6
d_gene: TRBD1
len: 16
CDR3aa: CASRQGARITNEKLFF
CDR3nt: TGTGCCAGTAGACAGGGGGCGCGGATAACTAATGAAAAACTGTTTTTT

j_gene: TRBJ1-5
abundance: .
v_gene: TRBV7-2
d_gene: .
len: 14
CDR3aa: CASSLERYGGPQHF
CDR3nt: TGTGCCAGCAGCTTAGAGCGGTACGGTGGCCCCCAGCATTTT

j_gene: TRBJ2-3
abundance: .
v_gene: TRBV27
d_gene: .
len: 13
CDR3aa: CASSLKGVVQQYF
CDR3nt: TGTGCCAGCAGTTTAAAGGGGGTTGTACAGCAGTATTTT

j_gene: TRBJ1-3
abundance: once
v_gene: TRBV11-2
d_gene: .
len: 16
CDR3aa: CASSLFLGASGNTIYF
CDR3nt: TGTGCCAGCAGCTTATTTCTGGGGGCTTCTGGAAACACCATATATTTT

j_gene: TRBJ2-7
abundance: .
v_gene: TRBV14
d_gene: .
len: 13
CDR3aa: CASSLLEEDEQYF
CDR3nt: TGTGCCAGCAGCCTCCTCGAGGAGGACGAGCAGTACTTC

j_gene: TRBJ1-3
abundance: .
v_gene: TRBV5-1
d_gene: TRBD1
len: 16
CDR3aa: CASRPDRVISGNTIYF
CDR3nt: TGCGCCAGCAGGCCGGACAGGGTCATCTCTGGAAACACCATATATTTT